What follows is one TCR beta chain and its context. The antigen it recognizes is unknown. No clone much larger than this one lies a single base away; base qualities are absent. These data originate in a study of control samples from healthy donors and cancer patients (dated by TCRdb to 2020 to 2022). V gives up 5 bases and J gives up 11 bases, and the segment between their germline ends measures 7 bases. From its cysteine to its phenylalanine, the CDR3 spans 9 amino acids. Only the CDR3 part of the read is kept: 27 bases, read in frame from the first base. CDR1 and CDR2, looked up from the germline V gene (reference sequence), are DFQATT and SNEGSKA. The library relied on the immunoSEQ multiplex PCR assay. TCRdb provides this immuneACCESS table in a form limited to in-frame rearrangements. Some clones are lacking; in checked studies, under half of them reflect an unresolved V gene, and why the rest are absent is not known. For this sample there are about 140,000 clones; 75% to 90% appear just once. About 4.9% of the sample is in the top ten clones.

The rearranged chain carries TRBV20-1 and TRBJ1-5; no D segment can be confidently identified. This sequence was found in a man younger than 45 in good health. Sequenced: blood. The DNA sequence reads TGCAGTGCTGGCCCGTCCCAGCATTTT. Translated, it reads CSAGPSQHF.